The 27 T cell receptor beta chains presented below share a single source sample, sequenced in a study of a mutant IDH1 vaccine in newly diagnosed glioma. Here immunoSEQ multiplex PCR was the method, and the copy in TCRdb shows in-frame clones only, minus some. The profile shows about 46,000 clones, 85% to 95% of them singletons. Antigen specificity for these receptors is unknown. Regarding time point: week 35, safety follow-up. The study gave 300 ug of mutant IDH1 20-mer peptide per vaccine dose, with topical imiquimod. The sequencing here drew on PBMCs, taken from a glioma patient whose treatment included an IDH1 peptide vaccine. These receptors originate from a man between 45 and 60 years old with glioma.

This chain connects TRBV13 to TRBJ1-3, with D perhaps TRBD1 (5 bases). Deletions cut 8 bases from V and 5 bases from J, with 16 bases between. There are 14 residues in the CDR3. The germline V gene has CDR1 PRHDT and CDR2 FYEKMQ (reference sequence). The chain's CDR3 is CASRGAGRRNTIYF. CDR3 coding DNA: TGTGCCAGCCGGGGAGCAGGGCGGAGAAACACCATATATTTT.

The chain employs TRBV2 and TRBJ2-1, with TRBD1 identical over 9 bases. Germline-derived CDR1 and CDR2 are SNHLY and FYNNEI. The CDR3 spans 13 residues. Trimming cost V 3 bases and J 9 bases; bases outside gene matches: 3. The CDR3 here is CASSEGQGGEQFF. The CDR3 region has the DNA TGTGCCAGCAGTGAGGGACAGGGTGGTGAGCAGTTCTTC.

The chain has TRBV19 and TRBJ1-2; D call uncertain. CDR1 and CDR2 from the germline V gene are LNHDA and SQIVND (reference sequence). V lost 0 bases, J lost 8 bases, and 10 bases lay in between. The CDR3 is 13 residues long. CDR3 bases: TGTGCCAGTAGTATAGATCTGGCAGCGGGCTACACCTTC. Protein: CASSIDLAAGYTF.

The J gene is TRBJ1-4, the V gene TRBV9; 7 bases fit TRBD1. J lost 3 bases, V lost 2 bases, and 7 bases had no gene match. Germline V gives CDR1 SGDLS, CDR2 YYNGEE. The CDR3 is 16 amino acids. CDR3 protein: CASSVGQEDPNEKLFF. Here the CDR3 DNA reads TGTGCCAGCAGCGTTGGACAGGAGGATCCTAATGAAAAACTGTTTTTT.

The V gene is TRBV7-2, the J gene TRBJ1-1, with 9 bases fitting TRBD1. V lost 5 bases to trimming and J lost 6 bases; unmatched junction nucleotides: 10. This CDR3 is built from 15 residues. Germline CDR1 is SGHTA and CDR2 is FQGNSA. The CDR3 protein is CASSPVPGQGSEAFF. DNA for the CDR3: TGTGCCAGCAGCCCCGTCCCGGGACAGGGATCTGAAGCTTTCTTT.

This clone was seen a few times. The rearrangement links TRBV7-9 to TRBJ2-6, with 7 bases fitting TRBD2. V was clipped by 1 base and J by 3 bases; unmatched bases: 6. CDR1 is SEHNR and CDR2 is FQNEAQ in the germline V gene (reference sequence). CDR3 size: 17 residues. This CDR3 reads CASSLVASGGGANVLTF. The CDR3 DNA sequence: TGTGCCAGCAGCTTAGTGGCTAGCGGCGGTGGGGCCAACGTCCTGACTTTC. The full variable domain, in which reference TRBV7-9 and TRBJ2-6 provide the parts outside the CDR3, is DTGVSQNPRHKITKRGQNVTFRCDPISEHNRLYWYRQTLGQGPEFLTYFQNEAQLEKSRLLSDRFSAERPKGSFSTLEIQRTEQGDSAMYLCASSLVASGGGANVLTFGAGSRLTVL.

There are a few counts of this clone. V and J are TRBV6-5 and TRBJ1-5; unclear D gene. The V gene lost 2 bases and the J gene lost 0 bases, with 8 bases spanning the gap. The CDR3 runs to 15 residues. Germline V CDR1 and CDR2: MNHEY, SVGAGI. CDR3 DNA sequence: TGTGCCAGCAGTTACGACGGCCTTAGCAATCAGCCCCAGCATTTT. Its protein is CASSYDGLSNQPQHF.

J is TRBJ2-5 and V is TRBV7-6; D unresolved. V lost 5 bases to trimming and J lost 5 bases, with 12 bases between them. Germline V gene sequence: CDR1 SGHVS, CDR2 FNYEAQ. The CDR3 extends over 13 amino acids. The CDR3 region has the DNA TGTGCCAGCAGCCGAGGACGGACGGAGACCCAGTACTTC. It is translated as CASSRGRTETQYF.

The V and J genes are TRBV9 and TRBJ2-2; 12 bases are a match to TRBD2. Germline CDR1 is SGDLS and CDR2 is YYNGEE. V shed 4 bases, J shed 4 bases, and the junction held 5 bases outside the gene matches. This CDR3 is built from 16 residues. CDR3 DNA: TGTGCCAGCAGCCCTAGCGGGAGGGTAGGCACCGGGGAGCTGTTTTTT. This gives the protein CASSPSGRVGTGELFF. Using reference TRBV9 and TRBJ2-2 for the parts outside the CDR3, the full variable domain is DSGVTQTPKHLITATGQRVTLRCSPRSGDLSVYWYQQSLDQGLQFLIQYYNGEERAKGNILERFSAQQFPDLHSELNLSSLELGDSALYFCASSPSGRVGTGELFFGEGSRLTVL.

The chain joins TRBV4-3 to TRBJ1-1; perhaps TRBD1 as D (5 bases). The CDR3 length is 13 residues. The germline CDR1 and CDR2 sequences are LGHNA and YSLEER. Trimming cost V 3 bases and J 5 bases, with 10 bases left between them. CDR3 in amino acids: CASSQKEGTEAFF. CDR3 DNA sequence: TGCGCCAGCAGCCAGAAGGAGGGGACTGAAGCTTTCTTT.

V and J are TRBV6-1 and TRBJ2-7; D is possibly TRBD1 or TRBD2 (5 bases each). Trimming stripped 1 base from V and 1 base from J, with 11 bases between. This CDR3 contains 15 residues. Looked up from germline, CDR1 is MNHNS and CDR2 is SASEGT. Here the CDR3 reads CASSEGAGTSYEQYF. DNA for the CDR3: TGTGCCAGCAGTGAAGGGGCCGGGACGTCCTACGAGCAGTACTTC.

The chain joins TRBV15 to TRBJ2-7, with D possibly being TRBD2 (6 bases). V lost 3 bases and J lost 6, with 18 bases in between. This CDR3 has 15 amino acids. Germline V lookup: CDR1 LNHNV, CDR2 YYDKDF (reference sequence). The CDR3 nucleotides are TGTGCCACCAGCAGCTGGGGACTCCAGCAGGGCGAGCAGTACTTC. Translated, it gives CATSSWGLQQGEQYF.

This clone came up once. CDR3 sequence reads: CASKLEHGGTGELFF. CDR3 DNA: TGTGCCAGCAAACTCGAGCATGGGGGCACCGGGGAGCTGTTTTTT. The genes are TRBV16 and TRBJ2-2; D possibly matches TRBD1 or TRBD2 (5 bases each). Trimming took off 7 bases at V and 4 bases at J, with 16 bases between the two ends. This CDR3 contains 15 residues. Per germline, CDR1 KGHSY and CDR2 FQNENV.

This sequence joins TRBV5-4 and TRBJ2-1; 7 positions agree with TRBD1. The germline CDR1 and CDR2 sequences are SGHNT and YYREEE (reference sequence). The V segment lost 2 bases and the J segment 5 bases; nucleotides outside the gene matches: 7. The CDR3 runs to 15 residues. CDR3 sequence (DNA): TGTGCCAGCAGCTTAGGGGGACAGATGCACAATGAGCAGTTCTTC. The encoded protein is CASSLGGQMHNEQFF.

The chain carries TRBV11-2 and TRBJ2-7, with 9 bases fitting TRBD1. Trimming took 5 bases from V and 4 from J; bases not matched to a gene: 12. CDR3 length: 16 residues. The germline gives CDR1 SGHAT, CDR2 FQNNGV. The CDR3: CASSRAEQGALYEQYF. CDR3 DNA: TGTGCCAGCAGCCGTGCGGAACAGGGGGCATTGTACGAGCAGTACTTC.

The rearrangement uses TRBV6-5 and TRBJ1-2; possible D gene TRBD1, 6 bases. V was shortened by 6 bases and J by 4 bases, with 12 bases between the two germline ends. Germline assignment: CDR1 MNHEY and CDR2 SVGAGI. This CDR3 contains 13 residues. Here the CDR3 DNA reads TGTGCCAGCAGCCGAGGACAGTCCTATGGCTACACCTTC. Its translation: CASSRGQSYGYTF.

The chain couples TRBV28 to TRBJ2-2; 9 nucleotides align to TRBD1. This CDR3 has 15 amino acids. Germline CDR1 is MDHEN and CDR2 is SYDVKM. The ends lost 6 bases at V and 5 bases at J; junction bases unmatched: 7. The CDR3 sequence: CASRQEGTGTGELFF. The DNA for the CDR3 is TGTGCCAGCAGGCAGGAGGGGACAGGGACCGGGGAGCTGTTTTTT.

V gene TRBV15 combines with J gene TRBJ2-1; 11 bases map to TRBD2. The germline V gene has CDR1 LNHNV and CDR2 YYDKDF (reference sequence). The CDR3 extends over 14 amino acids. V dropped 3 bases and J dropped 5; count of bases not matched to a gene: 0. As DNA, the CDR3 is TGTGCCACCAGCAGGGGACTAGCGGACAATGAGCAGTTCTTC. Translation gives CATSRGLADNEQFF.

This chain uses TRBV5-1 with TRBJ2-3; D is ambiguous. The V end lost 4 bases, the J end lost 0 bases, and 6 bases lay between the germline ends. CDR3 length: 13 amino acids. Germline lookup yields CDR1 SGHRS and CDR2 YFSETQ. The CDR3 nucleotides read TGCGCCAGCAGCAGTCAGAGCACAGATACGCAGTATTTT. Translated: CASSSQSTDTQYF.

This chain uses TRBV28 with TRBJ2-7; D might be TRBD1 (5 bases). This CDR3 comprises 14 residues. Per the germline V gene, CDR1 is MDHEN and CDR2 is SYDVKM. The ends were cut back, 3 bases at V and 5 bases at J, with 14 bases in the middle. The CDR3 sequence is CASSFSRVKNEQYF. In nucleotides, the CDR3 is TGTGCCAGCAGTTTTAGCAGGGTAAAGAACGAGCAGTACTTC.

This chain uses TRBV5-1 with TRBJ1-3; D remains unclear. In germline, CDR1 is SGHRS, CDR2 YFSETQ. Trimming took off 7 bases at V and 2 bases at J, with 13 bases between the two ends. The CDR3 loop spans 14 amino acids. The CDR3 DNA reads as TGCGCCAGCCAGAACGGGGAAGCTGGAAACACCATATATTTT. Its translation is CASQNGEAGNTIYF.

V and J are TRBV11-3 and TRBJ2-7; unclear D gene. The CDR3 sequence is 13 residues long. Germline V gene sequence: CDR1 SGHNT, CDR2 YENEEA. V lost 0 bases, J lost 6 bases, and 9 bases lay in between. The DNA of the CDR3 is TGTGCCAGCAGCTTAGATCGGTTGGGCGAGCAGTACTTC. This encodes CASSLDRLGEQYF.

V usage is TRBV15 and J usage is TRBJ2-7; D is possibly TRBD1 (5 bases). V was pared by 1 base and J by 0 bases, with 7 bases between. The CDR3 is made up of 14 amino acids. Germline values: CDR1 LNHNV, CDR2 YYDKDF (reference sequence). The CDR3, as DNA: TGTGCCACCAGCAGAGCTACAGGCTCCTACGAGCAGTACTTC. It translates to CATSRATGSYEQYF.

The rearrangement links TRBV28 to TRBJ1-2, with a weak D call TRBD1 (5 bases). This CDR3 has 12 residues. Germline assignment: CDR1 MDHEN and CDR2 SYDVKM. V shed 9 bases and J shed 6 bases, with 14 bases lying between them. The CDR3 region is CASGGGANGYTF. Here the CDR3 DNA reads TGTGCCAGTGGGGGGGGAGCGAATGGCTACACCTTC.

This chain connects TRBV5-1 to TRBJ1-4, with D unclear. The CDR3 totals 14 residues. Germline loops: CDR1 SGHRS, CDR2 YFSETQ. V lost 1 base and J lost 2, with 6 bases in between. DNA of the CDR3: TGCGCCAGCAGCTTGTCGGGGACTAATGAAAAACTGTTTTTT. Its protein is CASSLSGTNEKLFF.

The rearrangement joins TRBV9 to TRBJ1-1; possible D gene TRBD1, 6 bases. The germline V and J ends were trimmed by 4 bases and 0 bases, with 13 bases remaining between them. Germline CDR1 reads SGDLS; CDR2 reads YYNGEE. The CDR3 spans 15 residues. CDR3 amino acids: CASSRGDRLNTEAFF. The CDR3 DNA sequence: TGTGCCAGCAGCCGGGGAGACAGGCTGAACACTGAAGCTTTCTTT.

V is TRBV28 and J is TRBJ1-1; D gene uncertain. From germline, CDR1 is MDHEN and CDR2 SYDVKM. The CDR3 loop spans 12 amino acids. Trimming left V 10 bases short and J 2 bases short, with 11 bases between. The CDR3 protein is CATFPRNTEAFF. As DNA, the CDR3 is TGTGCCACCTTCCCCCGTAACACTGAAGCTTTCTTT. Using reference TRBV28 and TRBJ1-1 for the parts outside the CDR3, the full variable domain is DVKVTQSSRYLVKRTGEKVFLECVQDMDHENMFWYRQDPGLGLRLIYFSYDVKMKEKGDIPEGYSVSREKKERFSLILESASTNQTSMYLCATFPRNTEAFFGQGTRLTVV.